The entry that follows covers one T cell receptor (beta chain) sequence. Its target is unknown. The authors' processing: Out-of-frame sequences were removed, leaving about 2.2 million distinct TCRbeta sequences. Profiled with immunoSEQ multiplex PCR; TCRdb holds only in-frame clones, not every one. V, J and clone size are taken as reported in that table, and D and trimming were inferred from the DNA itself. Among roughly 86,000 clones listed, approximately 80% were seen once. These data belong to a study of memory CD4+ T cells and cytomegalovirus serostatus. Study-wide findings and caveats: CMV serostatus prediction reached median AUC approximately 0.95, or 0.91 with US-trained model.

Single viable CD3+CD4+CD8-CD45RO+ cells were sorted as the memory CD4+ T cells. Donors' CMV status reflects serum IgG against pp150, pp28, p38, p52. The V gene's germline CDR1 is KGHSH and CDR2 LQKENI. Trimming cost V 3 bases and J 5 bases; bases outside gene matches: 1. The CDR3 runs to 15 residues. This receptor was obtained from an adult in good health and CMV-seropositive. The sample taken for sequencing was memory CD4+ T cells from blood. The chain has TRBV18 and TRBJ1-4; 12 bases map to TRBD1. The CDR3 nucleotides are TGTGCCAGCTCACCGGGACAGGGGGCAAATGAAAAACTGTTTTTT. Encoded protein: CASSPGQGANEKLFF.